These T cell receptor beta chains were read from a single sample in a study of cytomegalovirus exposure and HLA in healthy donors. Repertoires were generated with immunoSEQ multiplex PCR, while TCRdb's copy carries only in-frame clones and drops some. The sample yields 120,000 or so clones, around 80% seen once. Sequenced material: PBMCs. The receptors come from a man aged 30 to 39 in good health and CMV-seropositive. CDR3s include the opening cysteine and the closing phenylalanine or tryptophan. A D gene is named only where the DNA matches it firmly. Size values are once, few and many counts, or a class for expanded clones, and some rows have none.

v_call	clone_size	j_call	d_call	cdr3_aa	cdr3_nt
TRBV2	NA	TRBJ2-7	NA	CASSGSFYEQYF	TGTGCCAGCAGTGGCAGTTTCTACGAGCAGTACTTC
TRBV30	NA	TRBJ1-6	TRBD1	CAWTGQGNSPLHF	TGTGCCTGGACCGGACAGGGAAATTCACCCCTCCACTTT
TRBV6-5	NA	TRBJ2-5	NA	CASSYSIGSRQETQYF	TGTGCCAGCAGTTACTCGATAGGGAGCAGACAAGAGACCCAGTACTTC
TRBV30	NA	TRBJ1-2	TRBD1	CASGQGARGYTF	TGTGCCTCTGGACAGGGGGCGCGGGGCTACACCTTC
TRBV9	NA	TRBJ2-7	TRBD1	CASGKGAHEQYF	TGTGCCAGTGGTAAGGGGGCCCACGAGCAGTACTTC
TRBV27	NA	TRBJ1-2	TRBD1	CASSSGDRARWARYGYTF	TGTGCCAGCAGTTCCGGGGACAGAGCCAGGTGGGCTCGCTATGGCTACACCTTC
TRBV10-2	NA	TRBJ2-1	NA	CASMTAGEQFF	TGCGCCAGCATGACGGCGGGTGAGCAGTTCTTC
TRBV4-2	NA	TRBJ2-4	NA	CASSQGGTTALAKNIQYF	TGTGCCAGCAGCCAAGGGGGCACAACCGCCCTAGCCAAAAACATTCAGTACTTC
TRBV5-8	few	TRBJ1-5	NA	CASSFRDSNQPQHF	TGTGCCAGCAGCTTCAGGGATAGCAATCAGCCCCAGCATTTT
TRBV19	NA	TRBJ1-5	NA	CASKTGNQPQHF	TGTGCCAGTAAGACAGGCAATCAGCCCCAGCATTTT
TRBV10-1	NA	TRBJ2-3	TRBD2	CASSPTSGRDTDTQYF	TGCGCCAGCAGCCCGACTAGCGGGAGAGACACAGATACGCAGTATTTT
TRBV5-1	NA	TRBJ2-1	TRBD2	CASSLKAVAGFSYNEQFF	TGCGCCAGCAGCTTGAAGGCAGTAGCGGGGTTCTCCTACAATGAGCAGTTCTTC
TRBV19	once	TRBJ2-1	NA	CASSASAGTYNEQFF	TGTGCCAGTAGTGCATCTGCGGGCACCTACAATGAGCAGTTCTTC
TRBV6-5	NA	TRBJ2-1	TRBD2	CASSYSEAGANEQFF	TGTGCCAGCAGTTACTCAGAGGCGGGAGCGAATGAGCAGTTCTTC
TRBV27	NA	TRBJ2-7	TRBD2	CASGRLAGEASYEQYF	TGTGCCAGTGGGAGGTTGGCGGGAGAGGCTTCCTACGAGCAGTACTTC
TRBV29-1	NA	TRBJ2-5	TRBD1	CSVGDAWQGAQYF	TGCAGCGTTGGAGACGCCTGGCAGGGGGCCCAGTACTTC
TRBV18	NA	TRBJ2-5	TRBD1	CASSRNRGQETQYF	TGTGCCAGCTCAAGGAACAGGGGCCAAGAGACCCAGTACTTC
TRBV7-9	NA	TRBJ2-3	NA	CASSLTRSTDTQYF	TGTGCCAGCAGCTTAACCAGAAGCACAGATACGCAGTATTTT
TRBV5-6	few	TRBJ1-2	TRBD1	CASSYVTGQRFYGYTF	TGTGCCAGCAGCTACGTTACGGGACAGAGATTCTATGGCTACACCTTC
TRBV25-1	NA	TRBJ1-1	NA	CASSEWGSLNTEAFF	TGTGCCAGCAGTGAATGGGGCAGTCTGAACACTGAAGCTTTCTTT
TRBV30	NA	TRBJ1-5	NA	CAWSLSGQPQHF	TGTGCCTGGAGTCTTTCGGGGCAGCCCCAGCATTTT
TRBV18	few	TRBJ2-7	NA	CASSPSGYYEQYF	TGTGCCAGCTCACCTAGCGGATACTACGAGCAGTACTTC
TRBV5-4	few	TRBJ2-7	TRBD2	CASSLGLALHEQYF	TGTGCCAGCAGCTTGGGACTAGCGCTACACGAGCAGTACTTC
TRBV28	NA	TRBJ2-7	NA	CASSGPDSSYEQYF	TGTGCCAGTAGCGGCCCCGATAGCTCCTACGAGCAGTACTTC
TRBV4-1	NA	TRBJ1-2	NA	CASSKTTESNYGYTF	TGCGCCAGCAGTAAAACGACTGAATCTAACTATGGCTACACCTTC
TRBV7-2	NA	TRBJ2-1	NA	CASSPRQTYNEQFF	TGTGCCAGCAGCCCCAGACAGACTTACAATGAGCAGTTCTTC
TRBV14	NA	TRBJ1-2	NA	CASSHEQRRHNYGYTF	TGTGCCAGCAGCCACGAGCAGCGGCGGCATAACTATGGCTACACCTTC
TRBV10-3	few	TRBJ1-5	NA	CAVGTGSNQPQHF	TGTGCCGTTGGTACAGGTTCCAATCAGCCCCAGCATTTT
TRBV4-1	NA	TRBJ2-5	NA	CASSQGELRTQYF	TGCGCCAGCAGCCAAGGGGAGCTGAGGACCCAGTACTTC
TRBV10-3	few	TRBJ2-7	TRBD1	CAISEHRQGPSEQYF	TGTGCCATCAGTGAGCACCGACAGGGCCCATCGGAGCAGTACTTC
TRBV2	NA	TRBJ1-5	TRBD1	CASSSTGMVVLGNQPQHF	TGTGCCAGCAGCTCGACAGGGATGGTCGTCCTTGGCAATCAGCCCCAGCATTTT
TRBV7-2	once	TRBJ2-1	TRBD2	CASSSTSGRAFNNEQFF	TGTGCCAGCAGCTCGACTAGCGGGAGGGCCTTTAACAATGAGCAGTTCTTC
TRBV27	NA	TRBJ2-7	NA	CASSLGATGEQYF	TGTGCCAGCAGTTTGGGAGCGACGGGGGAGCAGTACTTC
TRBV6-5	NA	TRBJ1-5	TRBD1	CASSNRGYQPQHF	TGTGCCAGCAGTAACAGGGGATATCAGCCCCAGCATTTT
TRBV2	once	TRBJ1-5	NA	CARGRGLGQPQHF	TGTGCCAGGGGGAGAGGGCTAGGGCAGCCCCAGCATTTT
TRBV11-2	NA	TRBJ2-1	TRBD1	CASSSGQDSSYNEQFF	TGTGCCAGCAGCTCGGGACAGGACAGCTCCTACAATGAGCAGTTCTTC
TRBV4-1	NA	TRBJ2-1	TRBD2	CASSQAASGRVREQFF	TGCGCCAGCAGCCAAGCCGCGAGCGGGAGGGTAAGGGAGCAGTTCTTC
TRBV5-4	NA	TRBJ2-7	NA	CASGRGKTYEQYF	TGTGCCAGCGGACGCGGGAAGACCTACGAGCAGTACTTC
TRBV7-2	NA	TRBJ1-2	NA	CASSLDPGDYGYTF	TGTGCCAGCAGCTTAGACCCAGGGGACTATGGCTACACCTTC
TRBV9	NA	TRBJ2-2	NA	CASRENSGELFF	TGTGCCAGCAGGGAGAATTCCGGGGAGCTGTTTTTT
TRBV7-6	NA	TRBJ2-2	TRBD2	CASSHRGLVPGELFF	TGTGCCAGCAGCCATAGGGGACTAGTCCCCGGGGAGCTGTTTTTT
TRBV27	NA	TRBJ2-7	TRBD1	CASGTRDRGSYEQYF	TGTGCCAGCGGGACCCGGGACAGGGGCTCCTACGAGCAGTACTTC
TRBV28	NA	TRBJ2-2	NA	CATRNGLTNTGELFF	TGTGCCACCCGAAACGGACTCACGAACACCGGGGAGCTGTTTTTT
TRBV10-3	NA	TRBJ2-7	NA	CAIWASEPYEQYF	TGTGCCATCTGGGCTAGCGAACCCTACGAGCAGTACTTC
TRBV9	NA	TRBJ2-2	TRBD2	CASSVSGSRNTGELFF	TGTGCCAGCAGCGTTAGCGGGAGCCGAAACACCGGGGAGCTGTTTTTT
TRBV7-2	NA	TRBJ1-5	NA	CASSLDHRVDQPQHF	TGTGCCAGCAGCTTAGATCACAGGGTAGATCAGCCCCAGCATTTT
TRBV6-5	NA	TRBJ2-5	NA	CASSPQEYLGETQYF	TGTGCCAGCAGTCCCCAGGAATATCTGGGCGAGACCCAGTACTTC
TRBV15	once	TRBJ2-7	TRBD1	CATSTPGQGHYEQYF	TGTGCCACCAGCACCCCGGGACAGGGGCACTACGAGCAGTACTTC
TRBV27	NA	TRBJ2-5	NA	CASSSLHVTGQWETQYF	TGTGCCAGCAGTTCCCTACACGTAACAGGGCAATGGGAGACCCAGTACTTC
TRBV7-2	NA	TRBJ2-7	NA	CASSLDPTVYEQYF	TGTGCCAGCAGCTTAGATCCCACAGTCTACGAGCAGTACTTC
TRBV2	few	TRBJ2-5	NA	CASARDYQETQYF	TGTGCCAGCGCTAGGGACTACCAAGAGACCCAGTACTTC
TRBV15	NA	TRBJ2-3	TRBD1	CATSRDHWTGSTDTQYF	TGTGCCACCAGCAGAGACCATTGGACAGGGAGCACAGATACGCAGTATTTT
TRBV5-1	NA	TRBJ2-1	NA	CASSFPADEQFF	TGCGCCAGCAGCTTCCCAGCGGATGAGCAGTTCTTC
TRBV7-2	NA	TRBJ2-3	TRBD2	CASNRGGSGADTQYF	TGTGCCAGCAACCGGGGGGGGAGTGGGGCAGATACGCAGTATTTT
TRBV9	NA	TRBJ1-2	NA	CASSVAFGNYGYTF	TGTGCCAGCAGCGTAGCTTTCGGGAACTATGGCTACACCTTC
TRBV4-2	NA	TRBJ1-3	NA	CASSQDTHGGNTIYF	TGTGCCAGCAGCCAAGATACCCACGGTGGAAACACCATATATTTT
TRBV28	NA	TRBJ1-5	NA	CASGPRNQPQHF	TGTGCCAGCGGGCCTCGCAATCAGCCCCAGCATTTT
TRBV9	once	TRBJ2-1	TRBD2	CASSVDVAGDNEQFF	TGTGCCAGCAGCGTAGATGTAGCGGGGGACAATGAGCAGTTCTTC